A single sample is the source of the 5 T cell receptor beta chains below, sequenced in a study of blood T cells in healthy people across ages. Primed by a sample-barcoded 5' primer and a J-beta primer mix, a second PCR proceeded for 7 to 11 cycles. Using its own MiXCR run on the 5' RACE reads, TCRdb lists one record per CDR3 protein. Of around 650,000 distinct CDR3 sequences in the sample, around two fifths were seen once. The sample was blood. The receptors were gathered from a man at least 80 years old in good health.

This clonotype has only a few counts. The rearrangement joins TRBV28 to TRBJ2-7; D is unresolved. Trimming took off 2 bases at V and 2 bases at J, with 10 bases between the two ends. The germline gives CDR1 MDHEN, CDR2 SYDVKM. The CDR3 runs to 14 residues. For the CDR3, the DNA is TGTGCCAGCAGTTTAGCCCTCCCTACCTACGAGCAGTACTTC. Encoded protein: CASSLALPTYEQYF.

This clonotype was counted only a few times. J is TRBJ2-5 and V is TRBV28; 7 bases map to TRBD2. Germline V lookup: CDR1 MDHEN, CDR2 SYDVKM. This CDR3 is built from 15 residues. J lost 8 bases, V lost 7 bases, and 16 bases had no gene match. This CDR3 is CASNTKRDASETQYF. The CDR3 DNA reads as TGTGCCAGCAATACCAAGCGGGACGCGTCAGAAACCCAGTACTTC.

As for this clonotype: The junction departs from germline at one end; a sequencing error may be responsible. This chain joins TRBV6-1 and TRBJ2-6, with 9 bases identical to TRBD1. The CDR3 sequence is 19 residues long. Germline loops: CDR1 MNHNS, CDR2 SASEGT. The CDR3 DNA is TGTGCCAGCAGACGGACAGGGGATTTCTTACTCTCTGGGGCCAACGTCCCGACTTTC. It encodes CASRRTGDFLLSGANVPTF.

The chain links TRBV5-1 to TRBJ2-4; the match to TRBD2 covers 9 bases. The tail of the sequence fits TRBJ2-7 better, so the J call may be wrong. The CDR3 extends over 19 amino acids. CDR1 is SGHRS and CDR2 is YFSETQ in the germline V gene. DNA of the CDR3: TGCGCCAGCGGGCGGGGTGCATCATCCACGACTAGCGGACTTTACGAGCAGTACTTC. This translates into CASGRGASSTTSGLYEQYF.

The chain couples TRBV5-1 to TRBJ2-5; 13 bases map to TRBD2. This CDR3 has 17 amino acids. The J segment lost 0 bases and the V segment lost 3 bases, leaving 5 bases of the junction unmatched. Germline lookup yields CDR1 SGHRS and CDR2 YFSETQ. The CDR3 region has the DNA TGCGCCAGCAGCTCCCGGACTAGCGGGGGTTACCAAGAGACCCAGTACTTC. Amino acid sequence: CASSSRTSGGYQETQYF.